The clone carrying this T cell receptor (beta chain) was observed a few times. Its antigen is as yet unknown. The data were obtained in a study of T cell responses to AZD1222 COVID-19 vaccine. Study conclusions and caveats: Sampling that yielded the repertoires occurred only after the peak T cell response. Seropositive at baseline were only a handful of AZD1222 recipients. Donors, mostly white British, included more females; clonal diversity was possibly underestimated.

Trimming left V 5 bases short and J 3 bases short, with 13 bases between. The CDR3 is 14 amino acids. Germline V lookup: CDR1 MNHEY, CDR2 SVGEGT. The data were produced by immunoSEQ multiplex PCR, yet TCRdb's version contains in-frame clones alone and is incomplete. The sample consists of tens of thousands of clones, around nine tenths of them appearing once. Sequencing used peripheral blood, obtained on day 0 of MenACWY control vaccination. The V gene is TRBV6-2 or TRBV6-3, the J gene TRBJ1-1; D might be TRBD1 (5 bases). The receptor was isolated from an adult in good health. The CDR3: CASSLQVRYTEAFF. CDR3 DNA: TGTGCCAGCAGTCTACAGGTTCGGTACACTGAAGCTTTCTTT.